A single sample is the source of the 10 T cell receptor beta chains below, sequenced in a study of T cell responses to AZD1222 COVID-19 vaccine. Measured with immunoSEQ multiplex PCR; TCRdb has only the in-frame clones, and not every one. Among about 150,000 clones, just over 90% were seen once, and the ten largest hold 1.5% to 2.5%. Specimen: peripheral blood, collected 28 days after the second AZD1222 dose. Receptors were obtained from an adult who received the AZD1222 COVID-19 vaccine.

This chain links TRBV5-1 with TRBJ2-2; D call uncertain. Per germline, CDR1 SGHRS and CDR2 YFSETQ. Trimming left V 0 bases short and J 7 bases short, with 13 bases between. The CDR3 length is 15 residues. This chain's CDR3 is CASSLGAGSHGELFF. Here the CDR3 DNA reads TGCGCCAGCAGCTTGGGGGCAGGTAGTCACGGGGAGCTGTTTTTT. Full variable domain (outside the CDR3, taken from reference TRBV5-1 and TRBJ2-2): KAGVTQTPRYLIKTRGQQVTLSCSPISGHRSVSWYQQTPGQGLQFLFEYFSETQRNKGNFPGRFSGRQFSNSRSEMNVSTLELGDSALYLCASSLGAGSHGELFFGEGSRLTVL.

This chain's CDR3 is CASSFWRGNEKLFF. CDR3 sequence (DNA): TGTGCCAGCAGCTTCTGGAGAGGGAATGAAAAACTGTTTTTT. The rearrangement joins TRBV11-2 to TRBJ1-4; no reliable D call. The CDR3 contains 14 residues. V gave up 3 bases and J gave up 5 bases, with 10 bases separating them. Per germline, CDR1 SGHAT and CDR2 FQNNGV.

The chain has TRBV7-9 and TRBJ1-2; D gene unclear. V lost 6 bases and J lost 2, with 16 bases in between. CDR1 SEHNR and CDR2 FQNEAQ come from the germline V gene (reference sequence). The CDR3 length is 15 residues. In DNA, the CDR3 is TGTGCCAGCAGAGCAGGACCAGGTACGAACTATGGCTACACCTTC. It codes for CASRAGPGTNYGYTF.

V gene TRBV5-1 combines with J gene TRBJ1-2; tentatively, D is TRBD1 (5 bases). CDR1 and CDR2 (germline): SGHRS, YFSETQ. The length of the CDR3 is 14 residues. Trimming removed 2 bases from V and 2 bases from J, with 10 bases in between. The CDR3 coding sequence is TGCGCCAGCAGCTTAGGGGCGGAGAACTATGGCTACACCTTC. Protein product: CASSLGAENYGYTF.

CDR3 nucleotide sequence: TGTGCCAGCAGTCCCCTATATAGACACTCAACTAATGAAAAACTGTTTTTT. Protein sequence: CASSPLYRHSTNEKLFF. The J gene is TRBJ1-4, the V gene TRBV28; no reliable D call. Trimming left V 5 bases short and J 0 bases short, with 16 bases between. The germline V gene has CDR1 MDHEN and CDR2 SYDVKM. CDR3 length: 17 amino acids.

V and J are TRBV5-4 and TRBJ2-3; D is possibly TRBD1 or TRBD2 (7 bases each). Germline CDR1 SGHNT, CDR2 YYREEE (reference sequence). The CDR3 covers 14 residues. V dropped 1 base and J dropped 6 bases, with 12 bases sitting between them. The DNA for the CDR3 is TGTGCCAGCAGCTTGCAGGGGGGGGGCGATACGCAGTATTTT. Residues: CASSLQGGGDTQYF.

V gene TRBV27 combines with J gene TRBJ1-5; D is ambiguous. Germline CDR1 is MNHEY and CDR2 is SMNVEV (reference sequence). The CDR3 is made up of 13 amino acids. V was cut by 6 bases and J by 2 bases, with 8 bases left in between. The CDR3 protein is CASSPLGNQPQHF. For the CDR3, the DNA is TGTGCCAGCAGCCCTTTGGGCAATCAGCCCCAGCATTTT.

The rearrangement joins TRBV11-3 to TRBJ2-1, with a possible D match to TRBD1 (6 bases). V was cut by 3 bases and J by 8 bases, with 11 bases left in between. The CDR3 contains 13 residues. CDR1 SGHNT and CDR2 YENEEA come from the germline V gene. The CDR3 sequence: CASSLAQGDEQFF. Written as DNA, the CDR3 is TGTGCCAGCAGCTTGGCACAGGGAGATGAGCAGTTCTTC.

This clone was observed a handful of times. CDR3 bases: TGTGCCAGCAGCCAAAGTTCGTACGAGCAGTACTTC. Encoded protein: CASSQSSYEQYF. The chain uses TRBV3-1 (or the pseudogene TRBV3-2) and TRBJ2-7; D is ambiguous. This CDR3 region has 12 residues. V was trimmed by 2 bases and J by 4 bases, leaving 6 bases between them. Germline CDR1 reads LGHDT; CDR2 reads YNNKEL (reference sequence).

This chain uses TRBV7-8 with TRBJ1-1, with D hard to call. CDR3 size: 13 residues. V lost 1 base to trimming and J lost 1 base, with 4 bases between them. Germline V gives CDR1 SGHVS, CDR2 FQNEAQ. CDR3 nucleotides: TGTGCCAGCAGCTTAGTCGCGAACACTGAAGCTTTCTTT. This sequence encodes CASSLVANTEAFF.